These 12 T cell receptor beta chains originate from one sample sequenced in a study of identical twins. TCRdb itself ran the 5' RACE reads through MiXCR, one entry per CDR3 protein. The repertoire holds a few hundred thousand distinct CDR3 sequences, with about 10% as singletons. Specimen: memory T cells sorted from blood. Source of these receptors: a man aged 50-60 years in good health.

This clonotype was seen many times. The chain recombines TRBV12-3 or TRBV12-4 with TRBJ2-5, with TRBD2 identical over 14 bases. The CDR3 totals 18 residues. J was trimmed by 6 bases and V by 5 bases; bases with no gene match: 14. In DNA form, the CDR3 reads TGTGCCAGCAGTCTCATGCTCGGGACTAGCGGGGGAGAGAAGACCCAGTACTTC. Translating it yields CASSLMLGTSGGEKTQYF.

This clonotype was seen ten or more times. The chain joins TRBV7-9 to TRBJ1-4, with D tentatively TRBD1 (5 bases). Germline V lookup: CDR1 SEHNR, CDR2 FQNEAQ (reference sequence). V was shortened by 5 bases and J by 0 bases, with 16 bases between the two germline ends. The CDR3 sequence is 17 residues long. As DNA, the CDR3 is TGTGCCAGCAGCCGACCCCTCCGGGACCCAACTAATGAAAAACTGTTTTTT. It translates to CASSRPLRDPTNEKLFF.

This clonotype appeared many times. The chain recombines TRBV10-3 with TRBJ2-1; tentatively, D is TRBD1 (5 bases). This CDR3 is 12 amino acids long. Germline loops: CDR1 ENHRY, CDR2 SYGVKD. V was pared by 6 bases and J by 5 bases, with 8 bases between. The CDR3 sequence: CAIRGLDNEQFF. The CDR3 nucleotides are TGTGCCATCAGGGGGCTTGACAATGAGCAGTTCTTC.

The rearrangement links TRBV5-6 to TRBJ2-5; TRBD2 aligns across 9 bases. With V trimmed by 4 bases and J by 5 bases, 15 bases remained unmatched. Germline V CDR1 and CDR2: SGHDT, YYEEEE. CDR3 length: 17 residues. The CDR3: CASSLNSAGGPDETQYF. The CDR3 DNA is TGTGCCAGCAGCCTAAATTCGGCGGGGGGGCCCGACGAGACCCAGTACTTC.

This clonotype was found a few times. The V and J genes are TRBV30 and TRBJ1-1, with 9 positions matching TRBD1. This CDR3 is 16 amino acids long. The germline gives CDR1 GTSNPN, CDR2 SVGIG (reference sequence). V was clipped by 2 bases and J by 1 base; unmatched bases: 8. The DNA for the CDR3 is TGTGCCTGGAGTTTGAACAGGGGGCTTGCGAACACTGAAGCTTTCTTT. Its translation: CAWSLNRGLANTEAFF.

This chain uses TRBV28 with TRBJ2-5, with D unresolved. V lost 8 bases and J 7 bases, leaving 20 bases between the germline ends. Germline V gene sequence: CDR1 MDHEN, CDR2 SYDVKM. The CDR3 has 14 amino acids. CDR3 amino acids: CASLKAQRVRTQYF. Written as DNA, the CDR3 is TGTGCCAGCCTTAAGGCGCAGCGCGTTCGGACCCAGTACTTC. The whole variable domain, filled in from reference TRBV28 and TRBJ2-5, reads DVKVTQSSRYLVKRTGEKVFLECVQDMDHENMFWYRQDPGLGLRLIYFSYDVKMKEKGDIPEGYSVSREKKERFSLILESASTNQTSMYLCASLKAQRVRTQYFGPGTRLLVL.

The chain employs TRBV20-1 and TRBJ1-1; D not resolved. Per the germline V gene, CDR1 is DFQATT and CDR2 is SNEGSKA (reference sequence). This CDR3 spans 12 amino acids. V was cut by 6 bases and J by 5 bases, with 13 bases left in between. The CDR3 sequence is CSARVGLTEAFF. The CDR3 DNA reads TGCAGTGCCCGAGTGGGGTTGACTGAAGCTTTCTTT.

This chain joins TRBV4-2 and TRBJ2-1, with 8 bases matching TRBD2. Per the germline V gene, CDR1 is LGHNA and CDR2 is YNFKEQ. With 1 base clipped from V and 8 bases from J, the junction kept 7 bases outside the gene matches. The CDR3 is 15 amino acids. CDR3: CASSQVKGLGYEQFF. The CDR3 DNA is TGTGCCAGCAGCCAAGTCAAGGGACTAGGGTATGAGCAGTTCTTC.

This clonotype was seen many times. In DNA, the CDR3 is TGTGCCAGCAGTCTCAGGGGGGACAGTAGCAATCAGCCCCAGCATTTT. It encodes CASSLRGDSSNQPQHF. The V and J genes are TRBV28 and TRBJ1-5; 7 bases match TRBD1. V trimming: 5 bases; J trimming: 0 bases; junction bases outside the gene matches: 7. CDR3 length: 16 amino acids. Germline CDR1 is MDHEN and CDR2 is SYDVKM. The full variable domain, with the rest looked up from reference TRBV28 and TRBJ1-5, is DVKVTQSSRYLVKRTGEKVFLECVQDMDHENMFWYRQDPGLGLRLIYFSYDVKMKEKGDIPEGYSVSREKKERFSLILESASTNQTSMYLCASSLRGDSSNQPQHFGDGTRLSIL.

This clonotype was picked up many times. J is TRBJ1-6 and V is TRBV27, with TRBD1 matching 8 bases. The CDR3 is made up of 14 amino acids. Per germline, CDR1 MNHEY and CDR2 SMNVEV (reference sequence). With 5 bases clipped from V and 10 bases from J, the junction kept 7 bases outside the gene matches. CDR3 region: CASSDRQGNSPLHF. CDR3 sequence (DNA): TGTGCCAGCAGTGACCGACAGGGGAACTCACCCCTCCACTTT.

This rearrangement joins TRBV14 to TRBJ2-7; 8 bases map to TRBD1. The CDR3 runs 15 residues. CDR1 SGHDN and CDR2 FVKESK come from the germline V gene. J was trimmed by 6 bases and V by 4 bases; bases with no gene match: 11. CDR3 residues: CASSPPGQGGLEQYF. CDR3 bases: TGTGCCAGCAGCCCTCCAGGACAGGGAGGTCTCGAGCAGTACTTC. The variable domain in full, with the rest retrieved from reference TRBV14 and TRBJ2-7, is EAGVTQFPSHSVIEKGQTVTLRCDPISGHDNLYWYRRVMGKEIKFLLHFVKESKQDESGMPNNRFLAERTGGTYSTLKVQPAELEDSGVYFCASSPPGQGGLEQYFGPGTRLTVT.

This clonotype has a handful of counts. The rearrangement uses TRBV6-5 and TRBJ2-7, with D possibly being TRBD1 (5 bases). V was trimmed by 0 bases and J by 1 base, leaving 10 bases between them. Germline CDR1 is MNHEY and CDR2 is SVGAGI. The CDR3 extends over 15 amino acids. The CDR3 region is CASSYSDTESYEQYF. The CDR3 DNA reads as TGTGCCAGCAGTTACTCGGACACCGAGTCCTACGAGCAGTACTTC.